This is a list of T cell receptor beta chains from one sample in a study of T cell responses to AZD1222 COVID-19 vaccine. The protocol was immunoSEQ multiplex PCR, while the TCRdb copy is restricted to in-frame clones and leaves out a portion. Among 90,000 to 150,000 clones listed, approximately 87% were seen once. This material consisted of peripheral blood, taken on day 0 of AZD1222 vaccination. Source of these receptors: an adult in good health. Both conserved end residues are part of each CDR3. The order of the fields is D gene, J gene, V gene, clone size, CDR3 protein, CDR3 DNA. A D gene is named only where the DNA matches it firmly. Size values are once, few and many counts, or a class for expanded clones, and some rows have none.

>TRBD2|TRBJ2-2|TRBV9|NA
CASSARRGGDTGELFF
TGTGCCAGCAGCGCTCGCCGGGGGGGCGACACCGGGGAGCTGTTTTTT
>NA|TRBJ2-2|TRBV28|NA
CASSSSGPGELFF
TGTGCCAGCAGTTCTTCTGGACCCGGGGAGCTGTTTTTT
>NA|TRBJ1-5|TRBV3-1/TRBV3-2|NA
CASSRGNSNQPQHF
TGTGCCAGCAGCCGCGGGAATAGCAATCAGCCCCAGCATTTT
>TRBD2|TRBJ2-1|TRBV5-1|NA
CASSSGTSGIPTYNEQFF
TGCGCCAGCAGCTCCGGGACTAGCGGCATTCCTACCTACAATGAGCAGTTCTTC
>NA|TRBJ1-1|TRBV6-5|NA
CASSYVVLGDWTEAFF
TGTGCCAGCAGTTACGTCGTTTTGGGGGATTGGACTGAAGCTTTCTTT
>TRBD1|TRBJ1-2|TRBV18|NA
CASSPGTGGYGYTF
TGTGCCAGCTCACCAGGGACAGGGGGATATGGCTACACCTTC
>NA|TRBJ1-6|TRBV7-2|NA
CASSLAGGGGQAPLHF
TGTGCCAGCAGCTTAGCAGGAGGGGGGGGGCAGGCACCCCTCCACTTT
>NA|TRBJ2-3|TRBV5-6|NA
CASSLGSRQGTQYF
TGTGCCAGCAGCTTGGGAAGCAGGCAGGGTACGCAGTATTTT
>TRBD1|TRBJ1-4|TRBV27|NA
CASGWTGPVAGIEKLFF
TGTGCCAGCGGTTGGACAGGTCCTGTTGCGGGTATCGAAAAACTGTTTTTT
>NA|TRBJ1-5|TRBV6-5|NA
CASRGRGNQPQHF
TGTGCCAGCAGGGGAAGGGGTAATCAGCCCCAGCATTTT
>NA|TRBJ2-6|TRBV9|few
CASSVKSSGANVLTF
TGTGCCAGCAGCGTAAAATCATCTGGGGCCAACGTCCTGACTTTC
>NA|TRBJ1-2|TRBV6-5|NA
CASSSPPGGHYGYTF
TGTGCCAGCAGCTCCCCTCCGGGAGGCCACTATGGCTACACCTTC
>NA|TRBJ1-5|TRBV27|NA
CASSLYSTGFNQPQHF
TGTGCCAGCAGTTTATATTCGACAGGATTCAATCAGCCCCAGCATTTT
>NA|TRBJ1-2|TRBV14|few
CASSQAGIHGYTF
TGTGCCAGCAGCCAGGCCGGGATCCATGGCTACACCTTC
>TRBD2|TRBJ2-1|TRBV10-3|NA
CATLPRGGGSSYNEQFF
TGTGCCACCTTGCCTCGCGGGGGGGGGAGCTCCTACAATGAGCAGTTCTTC
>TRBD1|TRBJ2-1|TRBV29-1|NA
CSVDSFPGQGKGQFF
TGCAGCGTTGACTCTTTTCCGGGACAGGGTAAGGGGCAGTTCTTC
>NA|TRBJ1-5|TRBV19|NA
CASSIGFLLGSNQPQHF
TGTGCCAGTAGTATCGGCTTCCTATTGGGGTCCAATCAGCCCCAGCATTTT
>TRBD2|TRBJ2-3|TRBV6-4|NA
CASSEGRTSDPDTQYF
TGTGCCAGCAGTGAAGGAAGGACTAGCGACCCAGATACGCAGTATTTT
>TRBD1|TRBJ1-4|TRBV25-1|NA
CASSPLTQGDEKLFF
TGTGCCAGCAGTCCCCTAACCCAGGGGGATGAAAAACTGTTTTTT
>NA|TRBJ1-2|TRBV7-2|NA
CASSSLRRNGYTF
TGTGCCAGCAGCTCACTTAGGAGGAATGGCTACACCTTC
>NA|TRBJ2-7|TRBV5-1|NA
CASSLARGTYEQYF
TGCGCCAGCAGCTTGGCTCGGGGGACCTACGAGCAGTACTTC
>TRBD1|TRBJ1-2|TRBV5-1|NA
CASSWGSTGDGYTF
TGCGCCAGCAGCTGGGGGTCGACAGGGGATGGCTACACCTTC
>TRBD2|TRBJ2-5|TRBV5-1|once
CASSTTSTQETQYF
TGCGCCAGCAGCACGACTAGCACCCAAGAGACCCAGTACTTC
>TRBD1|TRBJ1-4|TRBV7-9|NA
CASSLGTGPNEKLFF
TGTGCCAGCAGCCTTGGGACAGGACCCAATGAAAAACTGTTTTTT
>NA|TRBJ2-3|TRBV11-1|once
CASSIGRSTDTQYF
TGTGCCAGCAGCATCGGCCGCAGCACAGATACGCAGTATTTT
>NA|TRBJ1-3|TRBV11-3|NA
CASSLDPRNTIYF
TGTGCCAGCAGCTTAGATCCCCGAAACACCATATATTTT
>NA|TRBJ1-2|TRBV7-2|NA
CASSFGLTRGYTF
TGTGCCAGCAGCTTCGGGCTGACTCGTGGCTACACCTTC
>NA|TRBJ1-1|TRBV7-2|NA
CASSLRYEAFF
TGTGCCAGCAGCTTGAGATATGAAGCTTTCTTT
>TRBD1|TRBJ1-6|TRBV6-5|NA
CASSNRGRNSPLHF
TGTGCCAGCAGTAACAGGGGGCGGAATTCACCCCTCCACTTT
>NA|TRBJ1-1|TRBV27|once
CASTGYTEAFF
TGTGCCAGCACAGGCTACACTGAAGCTTTCTTT
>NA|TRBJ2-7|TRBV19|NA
CASTGGYEQYF
TGTGCCAGTACAGGTGGCTACGAGCAGTACTTC
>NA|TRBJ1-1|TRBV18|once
CASSQDRNTEAFF
TGTGCCAGCTCACAGGACAGGAACACTGAAGCTTTCTTT
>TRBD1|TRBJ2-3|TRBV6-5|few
CASSNLQGSDTQYF
TGTGCCAGCAGTAACCTACAGGGGTCAGATACGCAGTATTTT
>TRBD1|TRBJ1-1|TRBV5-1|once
CASKRETGSTEAFF
TGCGCCAGCAAAAGGGAGACAGGGAGCACTGAAGCTTTCTTT
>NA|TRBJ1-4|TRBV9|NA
CATLTGRLTATNEKLFF
TGTGCCACCCTTACGGGACGGTTAACTGCAACTAATGAAAAACTGTTTTTT
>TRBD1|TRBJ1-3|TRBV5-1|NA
CASSLGQGGGNTIYF
TGCGCCAGCAGCTTGGGACAGGGAGGTGGAAACACCATATATTTT
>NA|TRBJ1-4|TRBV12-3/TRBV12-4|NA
CASSRGTNEKLFF
TGTGCCAGCAGCAGGGGAACTAATGAAAAACTGTTTTTT
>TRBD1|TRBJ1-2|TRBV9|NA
CASSLTRVGTGLYGYTF
TGTGCCAGCAGCTTAACCAGGGTCGGGACAGGGCTCTATGGCTACACCTTC
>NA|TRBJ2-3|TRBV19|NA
CASSSPGGGGDTQYF
TGTGCCAGTAGTAGCCCAGGGGGCGGGGGAGATACGCAGTATTTT
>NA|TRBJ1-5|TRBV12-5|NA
CASGLSIVGVGNQPQHF
TGTGCTAGTGGTCTTTCAATCGTAGGGGTCGGCAATCAGCCCCAGCATTTT
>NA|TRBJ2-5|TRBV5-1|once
CASSLGVGNRRETQYF
TGCGCCAGCAGCTTGGGCGTGGGAAACCGCCGGGAGACCCAGTACTTC
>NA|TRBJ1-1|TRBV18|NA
CASSRKEVYTEAFF
TGTGCCAGCTCACGCAAGGAGGTATACACTGAAGCTTTCTTT
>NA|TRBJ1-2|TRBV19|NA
CASSIERVAFGYTF
TGTGCCAGTAGTATAGAGAGGGTCGCCTTTGGCTACACCTTC
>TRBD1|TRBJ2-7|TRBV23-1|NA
CASSRDRLYYEQYF
TGCGCCAGCAGCCGGGACAGACTCTACTACGAGCAGTACTTC
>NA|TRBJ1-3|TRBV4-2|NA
CASSRARGVFSGNTIYF
TGTGCCAGCAGCCGGGCTCGAGGAGTATTCTCTGGAAACACCATATATTTT
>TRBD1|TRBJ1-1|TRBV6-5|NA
CASRKGQGDTEAFF
TGTGCCAGCAGGAAGGGACAGGGGGACACTGAAGCTTTCTTT
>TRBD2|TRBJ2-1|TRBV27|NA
CASTSGSGGVWPNEQFF
TGTGCCAGCACCTCGGGTAGCGGGGGGGTCTGGCCTAATGAGCAGTTCTTC
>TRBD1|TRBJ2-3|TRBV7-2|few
CASSEDRVSTDTQYF
TGTGCCAGCAGCGAGGACAGGGTTAGCACAGATACGCAGTATTTT
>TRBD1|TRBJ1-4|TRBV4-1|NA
CASSRGQGEMAGEKLFF
TGCGCCAGCAGCCGCGGACAGGGCGAAATGGCAGGCGAAAAACTGTTTTTT
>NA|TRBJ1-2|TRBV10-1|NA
CASSGKQGYGYTF
TGCGCCAGCAGTGGGAAACAGGGATATGGCTACACCTTC
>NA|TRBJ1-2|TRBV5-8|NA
CASSRDGTERNYGYTF
TGTGCCAGCAGCCGGGACGGGACGGAACGAAACTATGGCTACACCTTC